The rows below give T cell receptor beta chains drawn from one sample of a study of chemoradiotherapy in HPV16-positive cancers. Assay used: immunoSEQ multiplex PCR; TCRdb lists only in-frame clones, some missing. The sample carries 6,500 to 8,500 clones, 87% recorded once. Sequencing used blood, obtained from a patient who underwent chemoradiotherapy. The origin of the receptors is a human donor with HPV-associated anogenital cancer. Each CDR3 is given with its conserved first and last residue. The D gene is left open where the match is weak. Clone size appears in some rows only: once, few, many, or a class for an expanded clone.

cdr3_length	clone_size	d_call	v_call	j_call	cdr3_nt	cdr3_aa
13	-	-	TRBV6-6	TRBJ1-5	TGTGCCAGCAGTTACGGGAGCGCTCAGCCCCAGCATTTT	CASSYGSAQPQHF
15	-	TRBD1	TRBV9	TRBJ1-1	TGTGCCAGCAGCTCCCGACCCGGGACAGGGCCTGAAGCTTTCTTT	CASSSRPGTGPEAFF
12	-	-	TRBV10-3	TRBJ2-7	TGTGCCATCAGTGGAGGTGACTACGAGCAGTACTTC	CAISGGDYEQYF
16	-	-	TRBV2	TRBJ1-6	TGTGCCAGCAGTGAAGCGCGGGGCGGTTATAATTCACCCCTCCACTTT	CASSEARGGYNSPLHF
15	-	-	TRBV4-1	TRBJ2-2	TGCGCCAGCAGCCAAGATGCAGAACGTAACGGGGAGCTGTTTTTT	CASSQDAERNGELFF
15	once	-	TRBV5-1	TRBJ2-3	TGCGCCAGCAGCTTAAGGGGGGTACGCACAGATACGCAGTATTTT	CASSLRGVRTDTQYF
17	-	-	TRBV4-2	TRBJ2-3	TGTGCCAGCAGCCAAGCGTCCCTGGAGGGGGGCACAGATACGCAGTATTTT	CASSQASLEGGTDTQYF
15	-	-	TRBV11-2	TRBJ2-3	TGTGCCAGCAGCTTATTCCAGCGGGGCACAGATACGCAGTATTTT	CASSLFQRGTDTQYF
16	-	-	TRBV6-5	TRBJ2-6	TGTGCCAGCAGTTACCCGTCTAGCTCTGGGGCCAACGTCCTGACTTTC	CASSYPSSSGANVLTF
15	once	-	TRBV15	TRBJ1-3	TGTGCCACCAGCAGAGACAGAAATACTGGAAACACCATATATTTT	CATSRDRNTGNTIYF
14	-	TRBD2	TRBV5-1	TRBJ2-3	TGCGCCAGCAGCCTAGGACTAGCAGCTGATACGCAGTATTTT	CASSLGLAADTQYF
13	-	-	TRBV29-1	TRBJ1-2	TGCAGCGTTGACCCCGGGGGAGGATATGGCTACACCTTC	CSVDPGGGYGYTF
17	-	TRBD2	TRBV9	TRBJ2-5	TGTGCCAGCAGCGTAGACAGTGGAGCGGGGGTGCAAGAGACCCAGTACTTC	CASSVDSGAGVQETQYF
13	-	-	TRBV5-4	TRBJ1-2	TGTGCCAGCAGCTTGGACAGCAACTATGGCTACACCTTC	CASSLDSNYGYTF
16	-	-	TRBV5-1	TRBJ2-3	TGCGCCAGCAGCGAGATGGGACTTACCACACCAGATACGCAGTATTTT	CASSEMGLTTPDTQYF
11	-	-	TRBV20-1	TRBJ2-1	TGCAGTGCCGCACAGGAGAATGAGCAGTTCTTC	CSAAQENEQFF
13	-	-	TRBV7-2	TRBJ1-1	TGTGCCAGCAGCTTGTTCGAGAACACTGAAGCTTTCTTT	CASSLFENTEAFF
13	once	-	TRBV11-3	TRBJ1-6	TGTGCCAGCAGCTTATCCCCAGTGGCACCCCTCCACTTT	CASSLSPVAPLHF
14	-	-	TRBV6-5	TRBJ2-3	TGTGCCAGCAGTTACGCCCAGGCCACAGATACGCAGTATTTT	CASSYAQATDTQYF
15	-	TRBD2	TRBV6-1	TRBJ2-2	TGTGCCATCCTGGGGTCGGGGGGGCGTACCGGGGAGCTGTTTTTT	CAILGSGGRTGELFF
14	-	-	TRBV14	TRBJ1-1	TGTGCCAGCAGCGAATCACAGTATAGCACTGAAGCTTTCTTT	CASSESQYSTEAFF
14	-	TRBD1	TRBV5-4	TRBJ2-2	TGTGCCAGCAGCTTGGGACAGGGGGCCGGGGAGCTGTTTTTT	CASSLGQGAGELFF
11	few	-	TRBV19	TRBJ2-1	TGTGCCAGTGGGTACTACAATGAGCAGTTCTTC	CASGYYNEQFF
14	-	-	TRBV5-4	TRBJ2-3	TGTGCCAGCAGCCACACCAAGAGGACAGATACGCAGTATTTT	CASSHTKRTDTQYF
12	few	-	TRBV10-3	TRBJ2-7	TGTGCCATCAGTGACCGTTCGGGGGAGCAGTACTTC	CAISDRSGEQYF
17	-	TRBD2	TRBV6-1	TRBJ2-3	TGTGCCAGCAGTGAATATATGTTGTCGGGGGGGTCAGATACGCAGTATTTT	CASSEYMLSGGSDTQYF
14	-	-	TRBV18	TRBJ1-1	TGTGCCAGCTCACCAATGGGGGTGAAGACTGAAGCTTTCTTT	CASSPMGVKTEAFF
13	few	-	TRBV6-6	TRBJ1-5	TGTGCCAGCAGTCCTCAGGGAAATCAGCCCCAGCATTTT	CASSPQGNQPQHF
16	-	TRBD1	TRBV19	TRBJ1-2	TGTGCCAGTAGTATAGTCGACAGGGGGGCTGGCTATGGCTACACCTTC	CASSIVDRGAGYGYTF
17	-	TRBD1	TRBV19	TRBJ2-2	TGTGCCAGTAGTACCCCGTGGGACAGGGGGTCTGGCGGGGAGCTGTTTTTT	CASSTPWDRGSGGELFF
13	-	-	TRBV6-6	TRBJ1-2	TGTGCCAGCATAATGACGCAAACTTATGGCTACACCTTC	CASIMTQTYGYTF
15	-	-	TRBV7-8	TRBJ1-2	TGTGCCAGCAGCTTAGACTCCGGGGGGTCCTTTGGCTACACCTTC	CASSLDSGGSFGYTF
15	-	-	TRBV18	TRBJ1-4	TGTGCCAGCTCACCGCTCCGGGGTACAGATGAAAAACTGTTTTTT	CASSPLRGTDEKLFF
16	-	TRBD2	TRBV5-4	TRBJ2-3	TGTGCCAGCAGCTTAGGACTAGCGGGGGGGCAAAATACGCAGTATTTT	CASSLGLAGGQNTQYF
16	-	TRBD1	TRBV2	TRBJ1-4	TGTGCCAGCAGGGGTAGGACAGGGTCTGTAAACGAAAAACTGTTTTTT	CASRGRTGSVNEKLFF
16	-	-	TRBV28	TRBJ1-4	TGTGCCAGCAGTTCTCCTCCAGGTGGGGGAGATGAAAAACTGTTTTTT	CASSSPPGGGDEKLFF
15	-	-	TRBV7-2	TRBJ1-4	TGTGCCAGCAGCTCTGACCGGGACCCGGATGAAAAACTGTTTTTT	CASSSDRDPDEKLFF
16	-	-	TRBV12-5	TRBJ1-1	TGTGCTAGTGGTTTGGGACGGCGGACAGCGCTCACTGAAGCTTTCTTT	CASGLGRRTALTEAFF
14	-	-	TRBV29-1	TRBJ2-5	TGCAGCGTTGAGCTCGCCAGAAACCAAGAGACCCAGTACTTC	CSVELARNQETQYF
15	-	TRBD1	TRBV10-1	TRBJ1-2	TGCGCCAGCAGTGAAGGGGCAGGGGGTTTCAGTGGCTACACCTTC	CASSEGAGGFSGYTF
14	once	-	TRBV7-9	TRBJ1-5	TGTGCCAGCAGCTTAGATGGGGGCGATCAGCCCCAGCATTTT	CASSLDGGDQPQHF
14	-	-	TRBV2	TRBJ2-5	TGTGCCAGCAGCGCCGTCGGGCCTCAAGAGACCCAGTACTTC	CASSAVGPQETQYF
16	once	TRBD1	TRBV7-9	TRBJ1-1	TGTGCCAGCAGCATAAGCCTGACAGGGGGCAACACTGAAGCTTTCTTT	CASSISLTGGNTEAFF
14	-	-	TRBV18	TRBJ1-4	TGTGCCAGCTCACAAGGGGGTACTAATGAAAAACTGTTTTTT	CASSQGGTNEKLFF
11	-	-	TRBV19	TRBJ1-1	TGTGCCAGTAGTATTTTCAGAGAAGCTTTCTTT	CASSIFREAFF
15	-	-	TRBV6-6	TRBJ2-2	TGTGCCAGCAGCCCGGGACTTTTTACGACCGGGGAGCTGTTTTTT	CASSPGLFTTGELFF
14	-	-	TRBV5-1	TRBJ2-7	TGCGCCAGCAGCTTGGGGCAGGGCGGCTACGAGCAGTACTTC	CASSLGQGGYEQYF
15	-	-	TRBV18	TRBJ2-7	TGTGCCAGCTCCCTTGAGCGCGGACGCTCCTACGAGCAGTACTTC	CASSLERGRSYEQYF